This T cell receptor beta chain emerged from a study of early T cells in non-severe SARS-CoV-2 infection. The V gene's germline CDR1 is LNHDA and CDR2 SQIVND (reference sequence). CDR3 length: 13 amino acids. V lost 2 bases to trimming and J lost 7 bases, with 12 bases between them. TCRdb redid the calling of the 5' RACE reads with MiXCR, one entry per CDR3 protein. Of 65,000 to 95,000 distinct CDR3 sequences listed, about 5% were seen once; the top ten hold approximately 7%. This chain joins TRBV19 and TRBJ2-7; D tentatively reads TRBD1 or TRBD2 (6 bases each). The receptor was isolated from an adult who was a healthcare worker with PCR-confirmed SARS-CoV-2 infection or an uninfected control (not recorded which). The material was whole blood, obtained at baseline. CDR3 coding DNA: TGTGCCAGTAGTATATCAGGGGCGGGGGAGCAGTACTTC. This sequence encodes CASSISGAGEQYF. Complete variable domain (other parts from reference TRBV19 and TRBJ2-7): DGGITQSPKYLFRKEGQNVTLSCEQNLNHDAMYWYRQDPGQGLRLIYYSQIVNDFQKGDIAEGYSVSREKKESFPLTVTSAQKNPTAFYLCASSISGAGEQYFGPGTRLTVT.